The subject of this entry is one T cell receptor (beta chain). Its antigen is still unknown. These data belong to a study of lymphopenia after photon versus proton radiotherapy. The assay was immunoSEQ multiplex PCR, and TCRdb's table has in-frame clones only and misses some. The repertoire holds 43,000 or so clones, with 65% to 90% as singletons. V gave up 4 bases and J gave up 3 bases, with 11 bases separating them. The CDR3 runs 13 residues. CDR1 and CDR2 from the germline V gene are SQVTM and ANQGSEA. General study findings and limits: Proton therapy kept repertoires fairly stable, unlike photons, which gained effector/memory cells. Survival link was tested only in deceased patients; proton benefit remains a possibility. After the lymphocyte nadir, photon-treated repertoires showed oligoclonal expansion, especially of CD8+ Temra cells.

The sample in question was peripheral blood, obtained from a patient treated with photon-based radiotherapy. This sequence originates from a middle-aged man with gastric cancer. This sequence joins TRBV29-1 and TRBJ2-3; D remains ambiguous. CDR3 sequence (DNA): TGCAGCGTTGGAGCAATTGGGACAGATACGCAGTATTTT. It codes for CSVGAIGTDTQYF.